This entry lists 13 T cell receptor beta chains sequenced from one sample in a study of response to subunit inactivated influenza vaccine. TCRdb re-analysed the RT-PCR reads in MiXCR, keeping a single row per CDR3 protein. The data hold 200,000 to 300,000 distinct CDR3 sequences, with 9% to 15% observed a single time. The sample consisted of non-naive T cells sorted from PBMCs, taken 14 to 15 days before vaccination. These receptors originate from a man in his fifties who received an inactivated influenza vaccine.

This clonotype came up a few times. The chain uses TRBV19 and TRBJ2-1; D is possibly TRBD2 (6 bases). The CDR3 covers 14 residues. CDR1 and CDR2 from the germline V gene are LNHDA and SQIVND (reference sequence). V was shortened by 7 bases and J by 5 bases, with 15 bases between the two germline ends. CDR3 in DNA: TGTGCCAGTAAACCGCTAGCGACAAACAATGAGCAGTTCTTC. Translated, it gives CASKPLATNNEQFF.

This clonotype showed up just a few times. The V gene is TRBV5-1, the J gene TRBJ1-2; 9 positions agree with TRBD1. The CDR3 has 12 residues. Germline V gene sequence: CDR1 SGHRS, CDR2 YFSETQ. The V and J ends lost 6 bases and 8 bases, in that order; junction bases with no gene match: 5. The CDR3 bases are TGCGCCAGCACCGGGACAGGGAGAGGCTACACCTTC. Amino acid sequence: CASTGTGRGYTF.

This clonotype has a count of ten or more. The rearrangement links TRBV20-1 to TRBJ2-3; 9 bases are a match to TRBD2. Looked up from germline, CDR1 is DFQATT and CDR2 is SNEGSKA (reference sequence). The CDR3 length is 15 residues. Trimming at V came to 2 bases and at J to 4 bases, leaving 7 bases not matched to a gene. The CDR3 region has the DNA TGCAGTGCTAGACAGAGCGGGAGGAGGGCAGATACGCAGTATTTT. The encoded protein is CSARQSGRRADTQYF.

This clonotype was picked up a small number of times. The genes are TRBV7-2 and TRBJ1-6; possible D gene TRBD1, 6 bases. Trimming cost V 4 bases and J 12 bases, with 10 bases left between them. Looked up from germline, CDR1 is SGHTA and CDR2 is FQGNSA. The CDR3 consists of 12 residues. The CDR3, as DNA: TGTGCCAGCAGCTCGGACAGACGACCCCTCCACTTT. This translates into CASSSDRRPLHF.

This clonotype was counted ten times or more. V gene TRBV9 combines with J gene TRBJ2-1; TRBD2 aligns across 9 bases. Germline V gives CDR1 SGDLS, CDR2 YYNGEE. This CDR3 region has 16 residues. The J segment lost 8 bases and the V segment lost 0 bases, leaving 9 bases of the junction unmatched. CDR3 protein: CASSVGSAGGPYEQFF. CDR3 bases: TGTGCCAGCAGCGTAGGAAGTGCGGGAGGGCCCTATGAGCAGTTCTTC. The whole variable domain, filled in from reference TRBV9 and TRBJ2-1, reads DSGVTQTPKHLITATGQRVTLRCSPRSGDLSVYWYQQSLDQGLQFLIQYYNGEERAKGNILERFSAQQFPDLHSELNLSSLELGDSALYFCASSVGSAGGPYEQFFGPGTRLTVL.

In its sample, this clonotype was seen many times. The chain employs TRBV2 and TRBJ1-2; unclear D gene. This CDR3 comprises 15 residues. Germline V CDR1 and CDR2: SNHLY, FYNNEI. Trimming stripped 2 bases from V and 0 bases from J, with 10 bases between. In DNA form, the CDR3 reads TGTGCCAGCAGTGAACCCCGGCGTACTAACTATGGCTACACCTTC. Translating gives CASSEPRRTNYGYTF.

This clonotype has more than one count but fewer than ten. The J gene is TRBJ2-5, the V gene TRBV5-1, with 9 bases matching TRBD2. Germline CDR1 SGHRS, CDR2 YFSETQ. The CDR3 contains 17 residues. Trimming removed 4 bases from V and 4 bases from J; junction bases left unmatched: 14. In DNA form, the CDR3 reads TGCGCCAGCAGCGTACCGTCCGTAGCGGGAGTGGGAGAGACCCAGTACTTC. It is translated as CASSVPSVAGVGETQYF.

The rearrangement joins TRBV6-2 or TRBV6-3 to TRBJ2-1, with D unresolved. This CDR3 region has 11 residues. Deletions cut 5 bases from V and 10 bases from J, with 9 bases between. Germline V CDR1 and CDR2: MNHEY, SVGEGT. In DNA, the CDR3 is TGTGCCAGCAGTATAGCTCGGGAGCAGTTCTTC. Protein sequence: CASSIAREQFF.

J is TRBJ2-5 and V is TRBV9; 7 bases agree with TRBD1. Germline V gives CDR1 SGDLS, CDR2 YYNGEE. The V and J ends lost 3 bases and 5 bases, in that order; junction bases with no gene match: 7. This CDR3 spans 14 amino acids. The CDR3, as DNA: TGTGCCAGCAGCGAGACAGGGTGGGGGGAGACCCAGTACTTC. It specifies CASSETGWGETQYF.

This clonotype was counted only a few times. Mismatch with germline at one junction end may stem from a read error. J is TRBJ2-5 and V is TRBV7-7, with TRBD1 as a possible D gene (6 bases). The CDR3 sequence is 13 residues long. Germline CDR1 SSHAT, CDR2 FNYEAQ (reference sequence). The CDR3 sequence is CASSPQGVGTQYF. The CDR3 region has the DNA TGTGCTAGCAGTCCACAGGGAGTTGGGACCCAGTACTTC.

There are a few counts of this clonotype. This chain connects TRBV7-2 to TRBJ1-6; D not certain. V lost 2 bases, J lost 13 bases, and 12 bases lay in between. Germline values: CDR1 SGHTA, CDR2 FQGNSA. CDR3 length: 13 amino acids. DNA of the CDR3: TGTGCCAGCAGCTTACATCAAGGACGGCCCCTCCACTTT. Translation: CASSLHQGRPLHF.

This clonotype was seen a handful of times. The rearrangement joins TRBV30 to TRBJ2-1; TRBD2 matches 10 bases. The V gene end was trimmed by 1 base and the J gene end by 9 bases; junction bases not matched to a gene: 9. The V gene's germline CDR1 is GTSNPN and CDR2 SVGIG (reference sequence). There are 15 residues in the CDR3. The CDR3 DNA reads as TGTGCCTGGAGTGGGGGTGCTAGCGGGAGTCTTGAGCAGTTCTTC. It specifies CAWSGGASGSLEQFF.

This clonotype was detected many times. The chain has TRBV12-3 or TRBV12-4 and TRBJ1-3; D uncertain. This CDR3 spans 12 amino acids. V lost 5 bases, J lost 0 bases, and 2 bases lay in between. CDR3 protein: CASSLSGNTIYF. The CDR3 coding sequence is TGTGCCAGCAGTCTCTCTGGAAACACCATATATTTT.